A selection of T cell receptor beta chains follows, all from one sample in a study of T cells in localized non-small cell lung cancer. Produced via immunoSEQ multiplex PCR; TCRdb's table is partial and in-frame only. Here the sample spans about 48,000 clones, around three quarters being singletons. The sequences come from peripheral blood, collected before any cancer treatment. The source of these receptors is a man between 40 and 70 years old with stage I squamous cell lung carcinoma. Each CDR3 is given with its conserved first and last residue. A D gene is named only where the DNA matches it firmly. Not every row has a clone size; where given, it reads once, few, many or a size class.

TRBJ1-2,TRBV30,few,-,CAWSVRLYGYTF,TGTGCCTGGAGTGTTAGGTTGTATGGCTACACCTTC
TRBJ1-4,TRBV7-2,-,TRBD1,CASSVGQGGEKLFF,TGTGCCAGCAGCGTGGGACAGGGTGGAGAAAAACTGTTTTTT
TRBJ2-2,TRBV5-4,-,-,CASSLGEPTNTGELFF,TGTGCCAGCAGCTTGGGGGAACCCACGAACACCGGGGAGCTGTTTTTT
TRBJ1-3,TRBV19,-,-,CASSTDGQPRNTIYF,TGTGCCAGTAGTACCGATGGGCAGCCGAGAAACACCATATATTTT
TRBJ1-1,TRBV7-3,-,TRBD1,CASSPNSGTGFSEAFF,TGTGCCAGCAGCCCCAATTCCGGGACAGGGTTTTCTGAAGCTTTCTTT
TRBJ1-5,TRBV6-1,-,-,CASSSGPQHF,TGTGCCAGCAGTTCAGGGCCCCAGCATTTT
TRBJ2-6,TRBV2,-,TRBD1,CASRSGTGISGANVLTF,TGTGCCAGCAGGTCCGGGACAGGGATTTCTGGGGCCAACGTCCTGACTTTC
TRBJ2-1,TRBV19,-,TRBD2,CASSILAGKLNNEQFF,TGTGCCAGTAGTATTCTAGCGGGGAAACTAAACAATGAGCAGTTCTTC
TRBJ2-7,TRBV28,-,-,CASRATVRASGNYEQYF,TGTGCCAGCAGAGCTACGGTACGGGCCTCGGGAAACTACGAGCAGTACTTC
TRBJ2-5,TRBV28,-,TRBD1,CASSQTGNGETQYF,TGTGCCAGCAGCCAGACAGGGAATGGAGAGACCCAGTACTTC
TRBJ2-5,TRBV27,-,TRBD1,CASSTPGQGEETQYF,TGTGCCAGCAGTACCCCGGGACAGGGGGAAGAGACCCAGTACTTC
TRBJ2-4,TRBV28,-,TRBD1,CASSQLGQGNIQYF,TGTGCCAGCAGCCAGTTGGGACAGGGAAACATTCAGTACTTC
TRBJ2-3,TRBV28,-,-,CASSLGGTGYTDTQYF,TGTGCCAGCAGTTTAGGCGGGACGGGATACACAGATACGCAGTATTTT
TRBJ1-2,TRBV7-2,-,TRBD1,CASSPGQGVGYTF,TGTGCCAGCAGTCCCGGACAGGGGGTTGGCTACACCTTC
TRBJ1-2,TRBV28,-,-,CASYRLRNYGYTF,TGTGCCAGCTACCGACTCCGTAACTATGGCTACACCTTC